These 8 T cell receptor beta chains came from one sample sequenced in a study of blood T cell repertoires in COVID-19. Clones were sequenced by immunoSEQ multiplex PCR, and TCRdb holds only the in-frame ones, with some missing. The sample has 190,000 or so clones, approximately 90% seen once. The source material was peripheral blood. The receptors stem from a woman in her thirties with acute or convalescent COVID-19.

This clone has just one count. The chain has TRBV18 and TRBJ1-4; D gene ambiguous. The germline gives CDR1 KGHSH, CDR2 LQKENI. V was shortened by 1 base and J by 4 bases, with 10 bases between the two germline ends. This CDR3 contains 15 residues. This CDR3 is CASSPQTSVNEKLFF. The CDR3 coding sequence is TGTGCCAGCTCACCACAGACATCGGTTAATGAAAAACTGTTTTTT.

V and J are TRBV30 and TRBJ2-3; a weak D match, TRBD2 (5 bases). Germline V gene sequence: CDR1 GTSNPN, CDR2 SVGIG (reference sequence). V was trimmed by 6 bases and J by 1 base, leaving 11 bases between them. The CDR3 runs 13 residues. CDR3: CACGQAGTDTQYF. In nucleotides, the CDR3 is TGTGCCTGTGGCCAAGCGGGCACAGATACGCAGTATTTT.

The chain uses TRBV4-1 and TRBJ1-1, with 7 positions matching TRBD1. V shed 1 base and J 4 bases; nucleotides not matched to a gene: 9. The CDR3 extends over 16 amino acids. Germline V gives CDR1 MGHRA, CDR2 YSYEKL. CDR3 in DNA: TGCGCCAGCAGCCAAGGGGGTGCACAGGGGAGCACTGAAGCTTTCTTT. Translation gives CASSQGGAQGSTEAFF.

The rearrangement uses TRBV5-8 and TRBJ1-2; a weak D match, TRBD1 (5 bases). Germline loops: CDR1 SGHTS, CDR2 YDEGEE. The CDR3 sequence is 10 residues long. Trimming shortened V by 9 bases and J by 5 bases, and 8 bases separated the two germline ends. For the CDR3, the DNA is TGTGCCACCGACAGTTATGGCTACACCTTC. It codes for CATDSYGYTF.

The chain combines TRBV28 with TRBJ2-3; D remains ambiguous. V was clipped by 10 bases and J by 1 base, with 9 bases between them. This CDR3 is built from 12 residues. The germline V gene has CDR1 MDHEN and CDR2 SYDVKM. The CDR3, as DNA: TGTGCCACCCACCAGGGCACAGATACGCAGTATTTT. Its protein is CATHQGTDTQYF.

The chain joins TRBV5-6 to TRBJ1-1; maybe TRBD1 (5 bases). Deletions cut 1 base from V and 6 bases from J, with 22 bases between. The CDR3 consists of 17 residues. From germline, CDR1 is SGHDT and CDR2 YYEEEE. The CDR3 here is CASSLPIVRQGSPEAFF. The CDR3 DNA reads as TGTGCCAGCAGCTTGCCCATCGTCCGGCAGGGTTCCCCTGAAGCTTTCTTT.

The chain couples TRBV20-1 to TRBJ1-5; D is possibly TRBD1 (5 bases). The germline CDR1 and CDR2 sequences are DFQATT and SNEGSKA (reference sequence). The CDR3 has 16 residues. Trimming took off 3 bases at V and 0 bases at J, with 15 bases between the two ends. CDR3 protein: CSASEGTDYSNQPQHF. In DNA form, the CDR3 reads TGCAGTGCTAGTGAAGGGACTGATTATAGCAATCAGCCCCAGCATTTT.

This clone was seen once. J is TRBJ1-2 and V is TRBV9; 8 bases are shared with TRBD1. With 0 bases clipped from V and 13 bases from J, the junction kept 8 bases outside the gene matches. The CDR3 is made up of 13 amino acids. CDR1 and CDR2 from the germline V gene are SGDLS and YYNGEE. Here the CDR3 reads CASSVDPGGATTF. In nucleotides, the CDR3 is TGTGCCAGCAGCGTAGATCCAGGGGGCGCAACCACCTTC.